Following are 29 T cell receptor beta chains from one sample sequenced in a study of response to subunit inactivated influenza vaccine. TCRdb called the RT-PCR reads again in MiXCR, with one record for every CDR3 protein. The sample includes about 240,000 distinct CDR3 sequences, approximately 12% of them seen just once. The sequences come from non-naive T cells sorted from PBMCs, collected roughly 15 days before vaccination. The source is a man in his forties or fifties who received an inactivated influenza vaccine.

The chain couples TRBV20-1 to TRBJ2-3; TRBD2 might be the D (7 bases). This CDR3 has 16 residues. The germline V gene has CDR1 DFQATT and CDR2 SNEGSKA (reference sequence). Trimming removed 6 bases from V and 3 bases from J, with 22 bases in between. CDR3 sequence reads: CSADGGRRSRTDTQYF. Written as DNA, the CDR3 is TGCAGTGCCGACGGGGGGCGGCGGAGTCGGACAGATACGCAGTATTTT.

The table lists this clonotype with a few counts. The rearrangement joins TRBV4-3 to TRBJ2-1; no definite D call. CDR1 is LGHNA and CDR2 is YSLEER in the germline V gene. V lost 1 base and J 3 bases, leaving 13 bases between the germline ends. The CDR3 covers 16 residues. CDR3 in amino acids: CASSQAGPGHYNEQFF. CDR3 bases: TGCGCCAGCAGCCAAGCAGGACCGGGCCACTACAATGAGCAGTTCTTC.

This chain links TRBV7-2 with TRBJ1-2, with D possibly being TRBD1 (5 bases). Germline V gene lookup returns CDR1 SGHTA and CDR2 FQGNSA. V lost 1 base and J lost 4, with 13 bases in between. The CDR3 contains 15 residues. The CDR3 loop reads CASSLGNGGIYGYTF. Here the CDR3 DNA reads TGTGCCAGCAGCTTAGGCAATGGGGGTATCTATGGCTACACCTTC.

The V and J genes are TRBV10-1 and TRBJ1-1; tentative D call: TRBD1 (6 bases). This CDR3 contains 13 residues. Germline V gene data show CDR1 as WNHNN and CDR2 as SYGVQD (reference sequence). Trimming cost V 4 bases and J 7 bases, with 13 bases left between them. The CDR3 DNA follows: TGCGCCAGCAGTGTAAACAGGGCCTATGAAGCTTTCTTT. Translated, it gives CASSVNRAYEAFF.

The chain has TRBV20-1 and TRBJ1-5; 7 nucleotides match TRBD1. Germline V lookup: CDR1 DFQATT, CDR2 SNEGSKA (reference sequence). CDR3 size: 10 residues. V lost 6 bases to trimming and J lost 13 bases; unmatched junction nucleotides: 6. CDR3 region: CSATGTDQHF. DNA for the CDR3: TGCAGTGCAACCGGGACAGATCAGCATTTT.

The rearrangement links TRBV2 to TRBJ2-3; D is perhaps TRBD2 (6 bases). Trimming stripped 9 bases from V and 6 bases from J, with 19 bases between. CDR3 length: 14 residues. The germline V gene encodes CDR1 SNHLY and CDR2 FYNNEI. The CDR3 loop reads CARAWRGSWDTQYF. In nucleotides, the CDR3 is TGTGCCAGAGCCTGGAGGGGTTCTTGGGATACGCAGTATTTT.

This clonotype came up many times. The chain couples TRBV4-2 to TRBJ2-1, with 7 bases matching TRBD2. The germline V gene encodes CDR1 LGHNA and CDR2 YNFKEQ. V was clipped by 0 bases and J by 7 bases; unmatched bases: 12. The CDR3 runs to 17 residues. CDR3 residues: CASSQDRAGGTGNEQFF. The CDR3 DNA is TGTGCCAGCAGCCAAGATCGAGCCGGGGGGACTGGTAATGAGCAGTTCTTC.

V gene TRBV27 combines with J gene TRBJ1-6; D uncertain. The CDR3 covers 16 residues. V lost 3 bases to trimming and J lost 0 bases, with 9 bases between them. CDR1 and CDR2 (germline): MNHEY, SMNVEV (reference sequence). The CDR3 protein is CASSFGESSYNSPLHF. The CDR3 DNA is TGTGCCAGCAGTTTCGGAGAGAGCTCCTATAATTCACCCCTCCACTTT.

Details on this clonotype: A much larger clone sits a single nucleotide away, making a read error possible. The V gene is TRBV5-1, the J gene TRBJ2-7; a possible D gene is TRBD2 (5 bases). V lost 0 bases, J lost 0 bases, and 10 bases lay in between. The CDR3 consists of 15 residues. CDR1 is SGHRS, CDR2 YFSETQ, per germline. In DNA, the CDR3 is TGCGCCAGCAGCTTGGAAGGACTCAGCTCCTACGAGCAGTACTTC. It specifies CASSLEGLSSYEQYF.

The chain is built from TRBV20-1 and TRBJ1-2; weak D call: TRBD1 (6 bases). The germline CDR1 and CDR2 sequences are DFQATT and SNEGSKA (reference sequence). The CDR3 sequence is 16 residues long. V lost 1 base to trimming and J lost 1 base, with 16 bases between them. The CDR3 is CSARARGTTDNYGYTF. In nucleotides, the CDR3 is TGCAGTGCTAGAGCAAGAGGGACAACCGATAACTATGGCTACACCTTC.

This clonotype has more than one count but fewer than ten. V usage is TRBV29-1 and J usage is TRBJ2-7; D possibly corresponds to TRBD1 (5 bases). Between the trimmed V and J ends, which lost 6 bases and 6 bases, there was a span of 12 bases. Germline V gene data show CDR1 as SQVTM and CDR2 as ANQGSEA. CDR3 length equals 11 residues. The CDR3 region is CSVGQGAEQYF. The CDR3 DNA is TGCAGCGTGGGCCAAGGGGCCGAGCAGTACTTC.

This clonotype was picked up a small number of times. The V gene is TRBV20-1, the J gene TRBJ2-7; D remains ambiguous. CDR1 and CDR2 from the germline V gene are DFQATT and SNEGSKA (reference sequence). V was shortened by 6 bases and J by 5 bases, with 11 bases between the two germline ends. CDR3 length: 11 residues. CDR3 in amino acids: CSANPGHEQYF. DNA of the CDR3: TGCAGTGCAAACCCCGGCCACGAGCAGTACTTC.

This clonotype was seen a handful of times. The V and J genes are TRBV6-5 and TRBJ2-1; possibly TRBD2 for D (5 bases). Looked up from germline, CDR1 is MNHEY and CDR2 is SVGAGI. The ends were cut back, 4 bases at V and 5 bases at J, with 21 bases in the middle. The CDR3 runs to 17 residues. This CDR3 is CASSWSGNEGEDNEQFF. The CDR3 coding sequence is TGTGCCAGCAGTTGGAGTGGAAATGAGGGAGAGGACAATGAGCAGTTCTTC.

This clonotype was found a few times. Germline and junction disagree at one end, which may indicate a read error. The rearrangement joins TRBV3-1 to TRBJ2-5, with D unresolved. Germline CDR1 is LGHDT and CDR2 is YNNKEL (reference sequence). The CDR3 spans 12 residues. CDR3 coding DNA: TGTGCCAGCAGCAAAGAAGAAGAGACCCAGTACTTC. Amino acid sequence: CASSKEEETQYF.

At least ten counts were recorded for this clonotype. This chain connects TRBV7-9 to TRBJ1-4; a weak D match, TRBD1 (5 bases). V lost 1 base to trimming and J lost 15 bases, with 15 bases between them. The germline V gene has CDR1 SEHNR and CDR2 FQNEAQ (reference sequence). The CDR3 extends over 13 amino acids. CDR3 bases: TGTGCCAGCAGCTTAGTGCTCCAGGGAGAAGTGTTTTTT. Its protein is CASSLVLQGEVFF. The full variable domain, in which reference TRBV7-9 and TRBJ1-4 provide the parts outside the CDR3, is DTGVSQNPRHKITKRGQNVTFRCDPISEHNRLYWYRQTLGQGPEFLTYFQNEAQLEKSRLLSDRFSAERPKGSFSTLEIQRTEQGDSAMYLCASSLVLQGEVFFGSGTQLSVL.

The CDR3 here is CASSTGGPPGEQYF. CDR3 nucleotide sequence: TGTGCCAGCAGCACCGGGGGCCCCCCCGGGGAGCAGTACTTC. The chain employs TRBV7-2 and TRBJ2-7; D is perhaps TRBD1 or TRBD2 (6 bases each). Trimming pared 5 bases from V and 7 bases from J, leaving 18 bases between. The CDR3 is 14 amino acids. Germline CDR1 and CDR2: SGHTA and FQGNSA.

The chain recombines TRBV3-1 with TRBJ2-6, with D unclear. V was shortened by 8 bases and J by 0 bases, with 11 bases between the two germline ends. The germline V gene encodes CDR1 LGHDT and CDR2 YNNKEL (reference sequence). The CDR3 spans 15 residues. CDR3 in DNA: TGTGCCAGCCGCTCGACCTCCTCTGGGGCCAACGTCCTGACTTTC. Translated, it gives CASRSTSSGANVLTF.

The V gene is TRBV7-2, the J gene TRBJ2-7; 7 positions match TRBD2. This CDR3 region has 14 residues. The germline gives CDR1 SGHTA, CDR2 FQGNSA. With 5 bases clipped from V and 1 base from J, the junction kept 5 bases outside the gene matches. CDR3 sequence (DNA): TGTGCCAGCAGCCCGGGACTACCTTCCTACGAGCAGTACTTC. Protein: CASSPGLPSYEQYF.

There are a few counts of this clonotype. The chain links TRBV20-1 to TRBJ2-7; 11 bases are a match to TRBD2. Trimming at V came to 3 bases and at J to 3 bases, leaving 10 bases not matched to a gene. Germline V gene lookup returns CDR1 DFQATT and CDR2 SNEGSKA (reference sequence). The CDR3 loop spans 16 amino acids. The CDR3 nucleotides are TGCAGTGCTAGTCCCCCCACTAGCGGGGGAATCTACGAGCAGTACTTC. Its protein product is CSASPPTSGGIYEQYF.

The CDR3 sequence is CASRPAGGEQYF. The CDR3 DNA sequence: TGTGCCAGCAGACCAGCGGGAGGCGAGCAGTACTTC. This chain joins TRBV6-2 or TRBV6-3 and TRBJ2-7; 9 nucleotides match TRBD2. This CDR3 is built from 12 residues. V dropped 6 bases and J dropped 6; count of bases not matched to a gene: 3. Germline-derived CDR1 and CDR2 are MNHEY and SVGEGT.

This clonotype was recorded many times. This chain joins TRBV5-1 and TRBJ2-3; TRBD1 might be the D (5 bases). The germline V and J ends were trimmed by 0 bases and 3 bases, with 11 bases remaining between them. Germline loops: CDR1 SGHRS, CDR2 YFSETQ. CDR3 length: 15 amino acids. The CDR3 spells CASSLARQGTDTQYF. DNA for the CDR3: TGCGCCAGCAGCTTGGCAAGGCAGGGAACAGATACGCAGTATTTT.

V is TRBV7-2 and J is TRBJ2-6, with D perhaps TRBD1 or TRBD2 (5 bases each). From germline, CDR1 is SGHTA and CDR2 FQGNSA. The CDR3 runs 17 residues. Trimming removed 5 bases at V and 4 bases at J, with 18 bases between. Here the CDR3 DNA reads TGTGCCAGCAGCCCGACGAGGGGCCAAGGAGGGGCCAACGTCCTGACTTTC. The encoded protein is CASSPTRGQGGANVLTF.

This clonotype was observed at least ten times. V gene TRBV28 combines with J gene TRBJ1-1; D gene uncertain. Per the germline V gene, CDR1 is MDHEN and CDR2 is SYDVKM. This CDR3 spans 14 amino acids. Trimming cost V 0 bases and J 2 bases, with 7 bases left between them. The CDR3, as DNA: TGTGCCAGCAGTTTATGGCCGGCAAACACTGAAGCTTTCTTT. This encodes CASSLWPANTEAFF.

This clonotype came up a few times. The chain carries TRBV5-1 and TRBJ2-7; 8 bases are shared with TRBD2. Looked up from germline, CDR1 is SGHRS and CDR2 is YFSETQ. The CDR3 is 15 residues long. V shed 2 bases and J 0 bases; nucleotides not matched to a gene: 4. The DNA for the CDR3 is TGCGCCAGCAGCTTAAGACTAGCGAGCTCCTACGAGCAGTACTTC. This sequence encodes CASSLRLASSYEQYF.

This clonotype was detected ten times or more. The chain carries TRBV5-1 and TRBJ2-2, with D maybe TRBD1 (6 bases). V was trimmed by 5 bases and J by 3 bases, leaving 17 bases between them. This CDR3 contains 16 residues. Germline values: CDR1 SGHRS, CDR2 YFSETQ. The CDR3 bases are TGCGCCAGCAGACCCCTTGGGGGCTCGGACACCGGGGAGCTGTTTTTT. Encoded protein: CASRPLGGSDTGELFF.

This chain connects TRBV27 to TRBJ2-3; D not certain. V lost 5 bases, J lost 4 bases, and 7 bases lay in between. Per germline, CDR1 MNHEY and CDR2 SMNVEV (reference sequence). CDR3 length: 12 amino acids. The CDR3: CASSRTPDTQYF. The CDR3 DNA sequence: TGTGCCAGCAGTAGAACCCCAGATACGCAGTATTTT.

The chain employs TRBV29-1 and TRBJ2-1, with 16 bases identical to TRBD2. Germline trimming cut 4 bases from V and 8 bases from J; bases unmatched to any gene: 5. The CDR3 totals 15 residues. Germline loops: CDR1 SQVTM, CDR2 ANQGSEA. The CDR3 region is CSVAEGLAGGDEQFF. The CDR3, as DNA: TGCAGCGTTGCCGAGGGACTAGCGGGAGGGGATGAGCAGTTCTTC.

The CDR3 sequence is CASSPLASQETQYF. CDR3 coding DNA: TGTGCCAGCAGCCCGCTAGCGTCCCAAGAGACCCAGTACTTC. The V call is TRBV7-7, the J call TRBJ2-5; D is perhaps TRBD2 (6 bases). V lost 5 bases and J 1 base, leaving 11 bases between the germline ends. Germline CDR1 SSHAT, CDR2 FNYEAQ (reference sequence). This CDR3 region has 14 residues.

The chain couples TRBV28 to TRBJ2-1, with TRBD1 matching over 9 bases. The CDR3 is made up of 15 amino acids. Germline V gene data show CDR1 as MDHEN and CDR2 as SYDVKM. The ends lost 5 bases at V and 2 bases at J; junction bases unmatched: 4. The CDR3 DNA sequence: TGTGCCAGCAGTACAGGGACAGGGCCCTACAATGAGCAGTTCTTC. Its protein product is CASSTGTGPYNEQFF.